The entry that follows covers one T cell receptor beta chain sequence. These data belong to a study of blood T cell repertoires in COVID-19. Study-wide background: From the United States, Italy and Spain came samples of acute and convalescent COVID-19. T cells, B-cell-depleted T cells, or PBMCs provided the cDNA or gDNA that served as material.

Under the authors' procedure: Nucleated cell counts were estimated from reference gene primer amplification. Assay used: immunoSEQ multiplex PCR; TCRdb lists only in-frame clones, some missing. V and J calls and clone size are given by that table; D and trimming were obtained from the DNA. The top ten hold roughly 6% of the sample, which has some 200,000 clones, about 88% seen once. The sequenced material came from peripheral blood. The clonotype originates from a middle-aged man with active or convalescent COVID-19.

CDR3 region: CASRGTYEQYF. The CDR3 DNA is TGTGCCAGCAGGGGGACATACGAGCAGTACTTC. The chain employs TRBV6-4 and TRBJ2-7; a weak D match, TRBD1 (6 bases). Looked up from germline, CDR1 is MRHNA and CDR2 is SNTAGT. V lost 6 bases to trimming and J lost 4 bases, with 7 bases between them. The CDR3 loop spans 11 amino acids.